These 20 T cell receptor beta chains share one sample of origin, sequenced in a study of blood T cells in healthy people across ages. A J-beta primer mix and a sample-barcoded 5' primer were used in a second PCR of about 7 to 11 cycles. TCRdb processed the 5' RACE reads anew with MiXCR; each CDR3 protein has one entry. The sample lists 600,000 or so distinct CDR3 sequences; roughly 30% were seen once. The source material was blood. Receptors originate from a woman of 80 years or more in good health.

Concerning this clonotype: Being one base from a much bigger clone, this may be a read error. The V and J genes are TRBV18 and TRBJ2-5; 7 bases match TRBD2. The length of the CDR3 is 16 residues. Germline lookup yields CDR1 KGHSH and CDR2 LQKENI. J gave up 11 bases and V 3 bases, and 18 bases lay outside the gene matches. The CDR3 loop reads CASSPYARTYAGEQYF. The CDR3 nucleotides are TGTGCCAGCTCACCTTATGCCAGGACATACGCGGGAGAGCAGTACTTC.

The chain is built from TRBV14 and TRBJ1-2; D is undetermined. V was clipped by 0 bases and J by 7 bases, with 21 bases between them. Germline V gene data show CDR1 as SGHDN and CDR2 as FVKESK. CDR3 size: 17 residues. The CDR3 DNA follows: TGTGCCAGCAGCCAAGAGGGTTTCGCGGGATCCCCACGTGGCTACACCTTC. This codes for CASSQEGFAGSPRGYTF.

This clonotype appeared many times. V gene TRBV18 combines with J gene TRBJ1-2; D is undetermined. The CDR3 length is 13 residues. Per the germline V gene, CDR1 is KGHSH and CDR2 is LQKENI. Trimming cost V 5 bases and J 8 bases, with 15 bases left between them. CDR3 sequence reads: CASSAGAYQGYTF. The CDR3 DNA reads TGTGCCAGCTCAGCCGGCGCTTATCAAGGCTACACCTTC.

CDR3 residues: CASSPYRGPGTGELFF. Here the CDR3 DNA reads TGTGCCAGCAGTCCATACAGGGGGCCAGGGACCGGGGAGCTGTTTTTT. V is TRBV12-3 or TRBV12-4 and J is TRBJ2-2, with TRBD1 identical over 9 bases. This CDR3 is 16 amino acids long. Losses at the gene ends were 5 bases for V and 5 bases for J; bases not matched to a gene: 9.

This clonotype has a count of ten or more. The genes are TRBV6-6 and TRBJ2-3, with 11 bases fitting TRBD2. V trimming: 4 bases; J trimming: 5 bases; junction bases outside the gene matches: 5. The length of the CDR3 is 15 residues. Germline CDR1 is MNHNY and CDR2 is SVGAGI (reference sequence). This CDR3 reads CASSLAGGVGDTQYF. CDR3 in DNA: TGTGCCAGCAGTTTAGCGGGGGGGGTTGGAGATACGCAGTATTTT.

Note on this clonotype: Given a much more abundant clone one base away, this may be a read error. The CDR3 region is CASSLVLPTGASNEQVF. CDR3 nucleotide sequence: TGCGCCAGCAGCTTGGTTCTCCCGACAGGGGCAAGCAATGAGCAGGTCTTC. This chain joins TRBV5-1 and TRBJ2-1; 8 bases are shared with TRBD1. Looked up from germline, CDR1 is SGHRS and CDR2 is YFSETQ. This CDR3 contains 17 residues.

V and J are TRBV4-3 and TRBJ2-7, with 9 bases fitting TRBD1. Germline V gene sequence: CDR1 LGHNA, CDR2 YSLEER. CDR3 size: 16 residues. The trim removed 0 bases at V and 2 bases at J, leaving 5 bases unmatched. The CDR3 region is CASSQDRNRGPYEQYF. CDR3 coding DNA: TGCGCCAGCAGCCAAGATAGGAACAGGGGGCCCTACGAGCAGTACTTC.

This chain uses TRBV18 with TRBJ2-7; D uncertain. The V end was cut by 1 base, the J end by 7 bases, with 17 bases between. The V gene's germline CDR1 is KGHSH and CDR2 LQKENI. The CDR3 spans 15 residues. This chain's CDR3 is CASSPLRPSLSEQYF. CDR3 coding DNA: TGTGCCAGCTCACCACTGAGACCTAGTCTGAGTGAGCAGTACTTC.

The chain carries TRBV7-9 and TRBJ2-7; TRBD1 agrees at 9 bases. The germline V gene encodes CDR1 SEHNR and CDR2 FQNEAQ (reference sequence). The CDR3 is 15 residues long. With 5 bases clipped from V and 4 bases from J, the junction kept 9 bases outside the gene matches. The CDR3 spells CASSPGQGWLYEQYF. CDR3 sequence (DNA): TGTGCCAGCAGCCCCGGACAGGGGTGGTTATACGAGCAGTACTTC.

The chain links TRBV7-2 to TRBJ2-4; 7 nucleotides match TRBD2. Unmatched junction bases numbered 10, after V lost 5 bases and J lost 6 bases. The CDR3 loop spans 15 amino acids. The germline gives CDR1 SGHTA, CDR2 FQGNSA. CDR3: CASSRGEGVSNIQYF. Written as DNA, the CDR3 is TGTGCCAGCAGCCGGGGGGAGGGAGTTTCAAACATTCAGTACTTC.

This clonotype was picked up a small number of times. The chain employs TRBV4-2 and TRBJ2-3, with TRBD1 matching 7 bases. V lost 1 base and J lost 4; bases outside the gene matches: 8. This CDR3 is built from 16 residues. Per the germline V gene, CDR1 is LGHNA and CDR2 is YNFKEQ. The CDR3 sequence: CASSQARAGTADTQYF. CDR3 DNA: TGTGCCAGCAGCCAAGCCCGAGCAGGGACAGCAGATACGCAGTATTTT.

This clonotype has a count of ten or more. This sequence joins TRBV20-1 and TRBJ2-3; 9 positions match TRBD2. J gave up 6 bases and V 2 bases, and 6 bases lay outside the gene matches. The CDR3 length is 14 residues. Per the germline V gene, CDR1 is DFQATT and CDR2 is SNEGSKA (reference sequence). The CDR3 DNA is TGCAGTGCTAGAATTCCTAGCGGGGTGGATACGCAGTATTTT. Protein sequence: CSARIPSGVDTQYF.

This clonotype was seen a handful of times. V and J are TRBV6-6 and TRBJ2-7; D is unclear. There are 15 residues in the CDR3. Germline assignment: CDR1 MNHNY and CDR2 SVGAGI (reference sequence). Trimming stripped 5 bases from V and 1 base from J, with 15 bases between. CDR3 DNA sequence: TGTGCCAGCAGTGACGGGCCCCGGTGGTCCTACGAGCAGTACTTC. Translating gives CASSDGPRWSYEQYF.

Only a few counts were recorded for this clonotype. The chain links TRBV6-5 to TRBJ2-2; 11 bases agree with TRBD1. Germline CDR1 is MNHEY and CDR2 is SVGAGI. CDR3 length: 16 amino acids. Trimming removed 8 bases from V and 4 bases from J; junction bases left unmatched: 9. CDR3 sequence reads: CASGQIGTGGTGELFF. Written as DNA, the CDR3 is TGTGCCAGCGGACAAATCGGGACAGGGGGCACCGGGGAGCTGTTTTTT.

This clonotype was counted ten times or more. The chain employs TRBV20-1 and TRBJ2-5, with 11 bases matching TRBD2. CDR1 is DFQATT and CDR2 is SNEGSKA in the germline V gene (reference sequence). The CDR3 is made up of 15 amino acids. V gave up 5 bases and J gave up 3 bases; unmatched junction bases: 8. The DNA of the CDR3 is TGCAGTGCTGGACCTCTAGCGGGGGGCGAAGAGACCCAGTACTTC. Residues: CSAGPLAGGEETQYF.

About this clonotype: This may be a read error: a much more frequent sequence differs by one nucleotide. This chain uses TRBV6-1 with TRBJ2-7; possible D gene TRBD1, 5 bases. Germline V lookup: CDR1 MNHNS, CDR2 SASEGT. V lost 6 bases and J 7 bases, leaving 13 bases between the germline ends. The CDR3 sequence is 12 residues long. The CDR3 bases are TGTGCCAGCAGAGGGGCGGTAGTTGAGCAGTACTTC. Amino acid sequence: CASRGAVVEQYF.

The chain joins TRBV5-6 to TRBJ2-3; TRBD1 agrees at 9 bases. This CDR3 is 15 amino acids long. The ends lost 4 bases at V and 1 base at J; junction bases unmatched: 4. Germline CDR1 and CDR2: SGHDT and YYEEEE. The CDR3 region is CASSADRGGTDTQYF. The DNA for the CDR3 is TGTGCCAGCAGCGCGGACAGGGGAGGCACAGATACGCAGTATTTT. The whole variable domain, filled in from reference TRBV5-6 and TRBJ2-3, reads DAGVTQSPTHLIKTRGQQVTLRCSPKSGHDTVSWYQQALGQGPQFIFQYYEEEERQRGNFPDRFSGHQFPNYSSELNVNALLLGDSALYLCASSADRGGTDTQYFGPGTRLTVL.

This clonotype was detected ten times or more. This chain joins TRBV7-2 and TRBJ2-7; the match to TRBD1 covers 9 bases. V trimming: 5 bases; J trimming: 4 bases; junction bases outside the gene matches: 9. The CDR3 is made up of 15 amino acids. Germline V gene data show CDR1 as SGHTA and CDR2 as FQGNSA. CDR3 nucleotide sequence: TGTGCCAGCAGCGCGGCCGCGACAGGGGGTTACGAGCAGTACTTC. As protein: CASSAAATGGYEQYF.

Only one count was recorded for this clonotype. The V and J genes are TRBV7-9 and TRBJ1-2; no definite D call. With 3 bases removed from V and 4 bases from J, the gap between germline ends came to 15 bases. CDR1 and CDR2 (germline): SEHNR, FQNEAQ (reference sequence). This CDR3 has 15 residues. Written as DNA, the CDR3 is TGTGCCAGCAGCTTGTCCGAGGGCGCCGGCTATGGCTACACCTTC. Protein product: CASSLSEGAGYGYTF. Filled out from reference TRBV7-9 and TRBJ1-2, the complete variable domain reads DTGVSQNPRHKITKRGQNVTFRCDPISEHNRLYWYRQTLGQGPEFLTYFQNEAQLEKSRLLSDRFSAERPKGSFSTLEIQRTEQGDSAMYLCASSLSEGAGYGYTFGSGTRLTVV.

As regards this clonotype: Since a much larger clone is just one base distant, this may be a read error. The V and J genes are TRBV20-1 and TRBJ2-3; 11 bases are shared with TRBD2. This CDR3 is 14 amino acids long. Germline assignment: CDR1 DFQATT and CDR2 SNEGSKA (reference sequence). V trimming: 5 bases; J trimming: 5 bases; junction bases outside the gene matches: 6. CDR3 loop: CSAVAGGPLDTQYF. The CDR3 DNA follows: TGCAGTGCTGTAGCGGGGGGGCCACTAGATACGCAGTATTTT.